A selection of T cell receptor beta chains follows, all from one sample in a study of beta chain features in type 1 diabetes. Profiling relied on immunoSEQ multiplex PCR, and the TCRdb table lists in-frame clones only, not all of them. The sample consists of fewer than 250,000 clones, 68% of them appearing once. The material sequenced was naive CD4+ T cells from blood. The source of these receptors is a man aged 30 to 39 in good health. Both conserved end residues are part of each CDR3. The D gene is left open where the match is weak. Clone size, where shown, is once, few, many, or a class for clones that have expanded.

J,size,D,V,CDR3,DNA
TRBJ2-7,-,TRBD2,TRBV4-3,CASSQDRAGGYEQYF,TGCGCCAGCAGCCAAGATCGGGCGGGAGGCTACGAGCAGTACTTC
TRBJ2-3,few,-,TRBV5-1,CASSSGGLTDTQYF,TGCGCCAGCAGCTCCGGGGGGCTCACAGATACGCAGTATTTT
TRBJ2-5,few,-,TRBV10-3,CAISGLDKETQYF,TGTGCCATCAGTGGACTGGACAAAGAGACCCAGTACTTC
TRBJ2-3,-,TRBD2,TRBV11-2,CASSLVAGDPTDTQYF,TGTGCCAGCAGCTTAGTAGCGGGGGACCCTACAGATACGCAGTATTTT
TRBJ2-3,-,-,TRBV30,CAWGGSTDTQYF,TGTGCCTGGGGAGGAAGCACAGATACGCAGTATTTT
TRBJ1-1,once,TRBD1,TRBV25-1,CASSATGGYGAFF,TGTGCCAGCAGTGCCACAGGGGGCTACGGAGCTTTCTTT
TRBJ2-3,few,TRBD1,TRBV30,CAWSRGTVRIGDTQYF,TGTGCCTGGAGTCGAGGGACAGTCCGGATTGGGGATACGCAGTATTTT
TRBJ2-7,-,TRBD1,TRBV4-2,CASSHLDRERDEQYF,TGTGCCAGCAGCCATTTGGACAGGGAGAGGGACGAGCAGTACTTC
TRBJ2-5,-,-,TRBV7-8,CASSQEFGETQYF,TGTGCCAGCAGCCAAGAATTTGGGGAGACCCAGTACTTC
TRBJ2-1,-,-,TRBV20-1,CSSSLNEQFF,TGCAGTTCTTCCCTCAATGAGCAGTTCTTC
TRBJ2-1,-,-,TRBV29-1,CSVDTLVAVYNEQFF,TGCAGCGTTGATACCTTGGTAGCGGTCTACAATGAGCAGTTCTTC
TRBJ1-1,-,-,TRBV30,CAWCRRETEAFF,TGTGCCTGGTGCCGGAGAGAGACTGAAGCTTTCTTT
TRBJ2-3,-,TRBD2,TRBV9,CASSSTSESTDTQYF,TGTGCCAGCAGCTCCACTAGCGAGAGCACAGATACGCAGTATTTT
TRBJ2-7,few,-,TRBV29-1,CSVAGARYEQYF,TGCAGCGTAGCCGGGGCCCGCTACGAGCAGTACTTC
TRBJ1-1,-,TRBD1,TRBV7-6,CASSPGQPPPEAFF,TGTGCCAGCAGCCCGGGACAGCCGCCCCCTGAAGCTTTCTTT
TRBJ2-1,few,-,TRBV10-3,CAISSPWQQFEQFF,TGTGCCATCAGCAGTCCCTGGCAACAGTTTGAGCAGTTCTTC
TRBJ2-1,-,-,TRBV29-1,CSGGGIVDEQFF,TGCAGCGGGGGAGGAATTGTAGATGAGCAGTTCTTC
TRBJ1-2,-,-,TRBV29-1,CSVSGVTNYGYTF,TGCAGCGTCTCAGGGGTCACTAACTATGGCTACACCTTC
TRBJ2-5,-,TRBD2,TRBV7-2,CASSYRPSGDQETQYF,TGTGCCAGCAGCTACCGGCCTAGCGGGGACCAAGAGACCCAGTACTTC
TRBJ2-3,-,-,TRBV9,CASSPRGVALTDTQYF,TGTGCCAGCAGCCCACGCGGGGTGGCTCTCACAGATACGCAGTATTTT
TRBJ2-5,once,-,TRBV5-1,CASSSQGLQETQYF,TGCGCCAGCAGCTCACAGGGACTCCAAGAGACCCAGTACTTC
TRBJ2-5,-,-,TRBV12-5,CASGQGSGETQYF,TGTGCTAGTGGTCAGGGGTCAGGGGAGACCCAGTACTTC
TRBJ2-3,-,TRBD2,TRBV13,CASSVTSGASTDTQYF,TGTGCCAGCAGCGTCACTAGCGGGGCTAGCACAGATACGCAGTATTTT
TRBJ2-2,-,-,TRBV30,CAWSRAGELFF,TGTGCCTGGAGCAGGGCCGGGGAGCTGTTTTTT
TRBJ2-1,few,-,TRBV4-2,CASSQVLERKYNEQFF,TGTGCCAGCAGCCAGGTTCTGGAGCGAAAATACAATGAGCAGTTCTTC
TRBJ2-2,once,-,TRBV30,CAWSVRGAGELFF,TGTGCCTGGAGTGTACGAGGGGCCGGGGAGCTGTTTTTT
TRBJ2-3,-,-,TRBV5-1,CASGRGPTVADTQYF,TGCGCCAGCGGCCGTGGACCCACGGTAGCAGATACGCAGTATTTT
TRBJ1-5,-,-,TRBV30,CAWSGVQSNQPQHF,TGTGCCTGGAGTGGGGTACAGAGCAATCAGCCCCAGCATTTT
TRBJ2-4,-,-,TRBV4-1,CASSQVDASQGAKNIQYF,TGCGCCAGCAGCCAAGTAGATGCCAGTCAAGGAGCCAAAAACATTCAGTACTTC